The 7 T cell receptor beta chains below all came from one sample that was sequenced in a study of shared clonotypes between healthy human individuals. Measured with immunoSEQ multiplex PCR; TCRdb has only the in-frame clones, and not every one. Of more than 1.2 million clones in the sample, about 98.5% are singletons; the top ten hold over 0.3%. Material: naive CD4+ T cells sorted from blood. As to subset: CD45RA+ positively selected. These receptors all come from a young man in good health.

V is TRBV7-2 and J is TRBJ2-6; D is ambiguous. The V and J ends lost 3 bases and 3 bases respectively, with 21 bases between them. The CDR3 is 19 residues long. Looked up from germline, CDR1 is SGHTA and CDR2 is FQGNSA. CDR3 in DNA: TGTGCCAGCAGCTTTGGAACGGGTCGAGGTCGAGATGGGGCCAACGTCCTGACTTTC. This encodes CASSFGTGRGRDGANVLTF.

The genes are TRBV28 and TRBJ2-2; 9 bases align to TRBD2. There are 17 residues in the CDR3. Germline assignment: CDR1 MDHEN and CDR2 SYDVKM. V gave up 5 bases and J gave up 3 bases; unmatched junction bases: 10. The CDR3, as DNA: TGTGCCAGCAGTCCACTGGGCGGGAGGGCAGACACCGGGGAGCTGTTTTTT. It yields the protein CASSPLGGRADTGELFF. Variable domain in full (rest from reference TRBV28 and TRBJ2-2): DVKVTQSSRYLVKRTGEKVFLECVQDMDHENMFWYRQDPGLGLRLIYFSYDVKMKEKGDIPEGYSVSREKKERFSLILESASTNQTSMYLCASSPLGGRADTGELFFGEGSRLTVL.

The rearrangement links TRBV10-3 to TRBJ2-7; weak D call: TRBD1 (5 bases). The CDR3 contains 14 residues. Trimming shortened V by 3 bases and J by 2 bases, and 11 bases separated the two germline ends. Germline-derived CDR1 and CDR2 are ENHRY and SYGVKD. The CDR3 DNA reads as TGTGCCATCAGTGACCTGACAGACGCCTACGAGCAGTACTTC. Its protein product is CAISDLTDAYEQYF.

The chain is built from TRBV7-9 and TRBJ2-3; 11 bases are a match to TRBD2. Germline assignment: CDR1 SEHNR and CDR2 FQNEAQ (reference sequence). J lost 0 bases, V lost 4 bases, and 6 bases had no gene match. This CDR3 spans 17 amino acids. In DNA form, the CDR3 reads TGTGCCAGCAGCTGGCTAGGGACTAGCGGAAGCACAGATACGCAGTATTTT. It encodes CASSWLGTSGSTDTQYF.

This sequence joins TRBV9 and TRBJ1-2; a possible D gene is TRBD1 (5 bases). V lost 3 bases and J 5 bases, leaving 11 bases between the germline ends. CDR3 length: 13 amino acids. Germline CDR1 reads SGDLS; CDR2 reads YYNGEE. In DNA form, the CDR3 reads TGTGCCAGCAGCGCCCCGGGGGGGTATGGCTACACCTTC. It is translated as CASSAPGGYGYTF.

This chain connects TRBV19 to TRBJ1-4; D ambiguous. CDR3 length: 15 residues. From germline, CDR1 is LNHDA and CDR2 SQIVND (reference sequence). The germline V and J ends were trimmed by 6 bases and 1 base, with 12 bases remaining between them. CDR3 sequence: CASSMDGRTNEKLFF. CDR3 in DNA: TGTGCCAGTAGCATGGACGGGAGAACTAATGAAAAACTGTTTTTT.

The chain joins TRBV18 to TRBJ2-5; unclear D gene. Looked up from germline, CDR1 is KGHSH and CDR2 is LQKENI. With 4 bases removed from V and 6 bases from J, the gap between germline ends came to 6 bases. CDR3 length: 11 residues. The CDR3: CASSRMKTQYF. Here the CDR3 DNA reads TGTGCCAGCTCACGCATGAAGACCCAGTACTTC.